Only one count was recorded for the clone carrying this T cell receptor beta chain. These data are taken from a study of blood T cell repertoires in COVID-19. Clones were sequenced by immunoSEQ multiplex PCR, and TCRdb holds only the in-frame ones, with some missing. The data hold some 350,000 clones, with over 75% observed a single time. The CDR3 contains 15 residues. Germline loops: CDR1 SGDLS, CDR2 YYNGEE. V shed 4 bases, J shed 3 bases, and the junction held 8 bases outside the gene matches. The clonotype originates from a woman in her twenties or thirties who had recovered from COVID-19. The J gene is TRBJ1-1, the V gene TRBV9; 8 positions agree with TRBD1. The sequenced material came from PBMCs or T cells enriched from blood (not recorded which). As DNA, the CDR3 is TGTGCCAGCAGCACCGGACAGGGAGTCTACACTGAAGCTTTCTTT. This encodes CASSTGQGVYTEAFF.